Below, one T cell receptor beta chain is given with its context. The data originate from a study of blood T cell repertoires in COVID-19. Background on the study: PBMCs, B-cell-depleted T cells, or T cells were the source of the cDNA or gDNA that made up the material.

In the original workflow: How many nucleated cells were present was estimated from reference gene primer amplification. Measured with immunoSEQ multiplex PCR; TCRdb has only the in-frame clones, and not every one. Clone size and V and J calls were adopted from that table, with D and trimming inferred from the DNA. The table includes fewer than 110,000 clones, around 87% detected once. Per germline, CDR1 PRHDT and CDR2 FYEKMQ (reference sequence). V was shortened by 6 bases and J by 10 bases, with 10 bases between the two germline ends. This CDR3 is 12 amino acids long. This clonotype was obtained from a woman under 40 with acute or convalescent COVID-19. Source material: peripheral blood. The chain employs TRBV13 and TRBJ1-6; no definite D call. The DNA of the CDR3 is TGTGCCAGCAGTTGGAGTGGGTCACCCCTCCACTTT. Translating it yields CASSWSGSPLHF.